The 23 T cell receptor beta chains below come from one sample, sequenced in a study of blood T cell repertoires in COVID-19. Sequencing was performed with immunoSEQ multiplex PCR; in TCRdb, only in-frame clones are kept and a portion is missing. The data contain approximately 190,000 clones, nearly 90% of them seen just once; the ten biggest clones take up less than 7.5%. The source material was peripheral blood. These TCRs come from a woman aged 40 to 50 who had recovered from COVID-19.

The gene calls are TRBV6-5 and TRBJ2-7, with 7 bases aligning to TRBD2. V was pared by 5 bases and J by 2 bases, with 3 bases of the junction left unmatched. Germline CDR1 MNHEY, CDR2 SVGAGI. The CDR3 consists of 13 residues. CDR3 region: CASSLLAAYEQYF. CDR3 nucleotides: TGTGCCAGCAGTCTTCTAGCGGCCTACGAGCAGTACTTC.

The chain joins TRBV7-2 to TRBJ2-2; tentative D call: TRBD2 (5 bases). In germline, CDR1 is SGHTA, CDR2 FQGNSA. V was pared by 1 base and J by 9 bases, with 12 bases between. There are 14 residues in the CDR3. The CDR3 DNA follows: TGTGCCAGCAGCTTAGTGGACTCTACTAGGGAGCTGTTTTTT. Translation: CASSLVDSTRELFF.

The CDR3 DNA sequence: TGTGCCAGCAGTGTCAATCCGGCCTACGAGCAGTACTTC. Encoded protein: CASSVNPAYEQYF. J is TRBJ2-7 and V is TRBV28; D ambiguous. The CDR3 length is 13 residues. Germline V gene data show CDR1 as MDHEN and CDR2 as SYDVKM. The V end was cut by 5 bases, the J end by 2 bases, with 10 bases between.

The V and J genes are TRBV18 and TRBJ1-6; 9 nucleotides line up with TRBD1. The CDR3 length is 16 residues. V dropped 5 bases and J dropped 9; count of bases not matched to a gene: 11. In germline, CDR1 is KGHSH, CDR2 LQKENI. Here the CDR3 DNA reads TGTGCCAGCTCAACTACACCTACAGGGGGCGTTTCACCCCTCCACTTT. Translation gives CASSTTPTGGVSPLHF.

The genes are TRBV5-1 and TRBJ1-1; no firm D call. This CDR3 has 14 residues. Trimming left V 1 base short and J 2 bases short, with 9 bases between. Germline CDR1 and CDR2: SGHRS and YFSETQ. The CDR3: CASSLQAGNTEAFF. For the CDR3, the DNA is TGCGCCAGCAGCTTGCAGGCAGGTAACACTGAAGCTTTCTTT.

This clone has just a few counts. The genes are TRBV21-1 and TRBJ1-1; the table calls TRBD1, which could not be checked here. TRBV21-1 is tagged as a pseudogene. CDR3 length: 18 residues. The CDR3: CASSSLRDRGRGPTEAFF. The CDR3 nucleotides are TGTGCCAGCAGCTCCCTCCGGGACAGGGGGCGCGGTCCCACTGAAGCTTTCTTT.

This chain joins TRBV19 and TRBJ2-7, with D unresolved. This CDR3 spans 14 amino acids. V was trimmed by 0 bases and J by 0 bases, leaving 6 bases between them. Germline loops: CDR1 LNHDA, CDR2 SQIVND (reference sequence). Here the CDR3 DNA reads TGTGCCAGTAGTATAGAGCCGGGCTCCTACGAGCAGTACTTC. Its protein product is CASSIEPGSYEQYF.

The chain links TRBV5-1 to TRBJ2-1; 13 positions match TRBD2. CDR3 size: 15 residues. Trimming at V came to 4 bases and at J to 6 bases, leaving 4 bases not matched to a gene. Germline lookup yields CDR1 SGHRS and CDR2 YFSETQ. The CDR3 reads CASSPRTSGSNEQFF. The CDR3 DNA sequence: TGCGCCAGCAGCCCCCGGACTAGCGGGAGCAATGAGCAGTTCTTC.

This clone appeared once. The chain uses TRBV3-1 (or the pseudogene TRBV3-2) and TRBJ2-1, with D perhaps TRBD2 (6 bases). V gave up 2 bases and J gave up 3 bases, with 17 bases separating them. The germline gives CDR1 LGHDT, CDR2 YNNKEL (reference sequence). The CDR3 length is 17 residues. This CDR3 is CASSQLTAGKSYNEQFF. The CDR3 region has the DNA TGTGCCAGCAGCCAATTGACGGCGGGGAAAAGCTACAATGAGCAGTTCTTC.

This chain uses TRBV7-2 with TRBJ2-7; possibly TRBD1 for D (5 bases). CDR1 is SGHTA and CDR2 is FQGNSA in the germline V gene. The CDR3 runs 13 residues. V gave up 5 bases and J gave up 4 bases, with 12 bases separating them. In DNA, the CDR3 is TGTGCCAGCAGCAAAGGCAGGGAATACGAGCAGTACTTC. The encoded protein is CASSKGREYEQYF.

The rearrangement joins TRBV7-2 to TRBJ2-3; D ambiguous. The CDR3 is 13 amino acids. Germline-derived CDR1 and CDR2 are SGHTA and FQGNSA. Trimming cost V 5 bases and J 6 bases, with 12 bases left between them. The DNA of the CDR3 is TGTGCCAGCAGCCTATCCCCCTCGGATACGCAGTATTTT. Translation: CASSLSPSDTQYF.

The chain recombines TRBV30 with TRBJ2-5; a weak D match, TRBD1 (5 bases). The germline V gene encodes CDR1 GTSNPN and CDR2 SVGIG (reference sequence). This CDR3 spans 14 amino acids. The germline V and J ends were trimmed by 3 bases and 5 bases, with 16 bases remaining between them. CDR3 bases: TGTGCCTGGAGCCTGGGGCAGTTTAGGGAGACCCAGTACTTC. Its translation is CAWSLGQFRETQYF.

The table lists this clone with a count of one. The chain is built from TRBV6-2 or TRBV6-3 and TRBJ2-7; D gene uncertain. The length of the CDR3 is 15 residues. Looked up from germline, CDR1 is MNHEY and CDR2 is SVGEGT. The V gene lost 6 bases and the J gene lost 2 bases, with 17 bases spanning the gap. The CDR3 bases are TGTGCCAGCAGCCGTGATCGGATCAGGACCTACGAGCAGTACTTC. The encoded protein is CASSRDRIRTYEQYF.

The rearrangement uses TRBV9 and TRBJ1-1; D unclear. V lost 4 bases to trimming and J lost 1 base, with 14 bases between them. The CDR3 contains 15 residues. CDR1 is SGDLS, CDR2 YYNGEE, per germline. This CDR3 reads CASSSEGGQNTEAFF. The CDR3 DNA sequence: TGTGCCAGCAGCTCCGAAGGAGGGCAGAACACTGAAGCTTTCTTT.

The chain carries TRBV5-1 and TRBJ2-7, with D perhaps TRBD1 (7 bases). Germline loops: CDR1 SGHRS, CDR2 YFSETQ. This CDR3 has 13 residues. Trimming shortened V by 2 bases and J by 5 bases, and 11 bases separated the two germline ends. The CDR3 spells CASSFQGGDEQYF. As DNA, the CDR3 is TGCGCCAGCAGCTTTCAGGGGGGCGACGAGCAGTACTTC.

This chain connects TRBV2 to TRBJ2-5, with 10 positions matching TRBD2. Germline assignment: CDR1 SNHLY and CDR2 FYNNEI. The CDR3 contains 17 residues. Trimming took 1 base from V and 2 from J; bases not matched to a gene: 7. The CDR3 region is CASSEGASGSPQETQYF. DNA of the CDR3: TGTGCCAGCAGTGAAGGGGCTAGCGGGAGCCCACAAGAGACCCAGTACTTC.

This sequence joins TRBV29-1 and TRBJ2-6; the match to TRBD1 covers 11 bases. The CDR3 consists of 17 residues. CDR1 and CDR2 (germline): SQVTM, ANQGSEA. V lost 2 bases to trimming and J lost 1 base; unmatched junction nucleotides: 4. The CDR3 loop reads CSVERWDRGSGANVLTF. The CDR3 nucleotides are TGCAGCGTTGAAAGGTGGGACAGGGGGTCTGGGGCCAACGTCCTGACTTTC. Full variable domain (rest looked up from reference TRBV29-1 and TRBJ2-6): SAVISQKPSRDICQRGTSLTIQCQVDSQVTMMFWYRQQPGQSLTLIATANQGSEATYESGFVIDKFPISRPNLTFSTLTVSNMSPEDSSIYLCSVERWDRGSGANVLTFGAGSRLTVL.

The J gene is TRBJ2-5, the V gene TRBV29-1; TRBD2 aligns across 9 bases. J lost 5 bases, V lost 4 bases, and 14 bases had no gene match. The CDR3 length is 16 residues. Germline V gene data show CDR1 as SQVTM and CDR2 as ANQGSEA. The CDR3 here is CSVVLLAGLHGETQYF. In nucleotides, the CDR3 is TGCAGCGTTGTTTTACTAGCGGGCCTGCATGGGGAGACCCAGTACTTC.

This sequence joins TRBV20-1 and TRBJ1-1; D gene uncertain. V was cut by 3 bases and J by 0 bases, with 14 bases left in between. This CDR3 is 15 amino acids long. CDR1 DFQATT and CDR2 SNEGSKA come from the germline V gene (reference sequence). The CDR3 sequence is CSASEAANMNTEAFF. The CDR3 DNA reads as TGCAGTGCTAGTGAGGCGGCGAACATGAACACTGAAGCTTTCTTT.

This clone was detected only a few times. The J gene is TRBJ2-7, the V gene TRBV6-5; D uncertain. Trimming took 2 bases from V and 0 from J, leaving 8 bases between them. CDR3 length: 14 amino acids. Germline V gene data show CDR1 as MNHEY and CDR2 as SVGAGI. As DNA, the CDR3 is TGTGCCAGCAGTTACAGTTACATCTCCTACGAGCAGTACTTC. Translated, it gives CASSYSYISYEQYF.

This chain uses TRBV12-3 or TRBV12-4 with TRBJ2-7, with D uncertain. CDR3 length: 13 residues. The ends were cut back, 3 bases at V and 3 bases at J, with 9 bases in the middle. The CDR3 nucleotides are TGTGCCAGCAGTTTTGACACAGACTACGAGCAGTACTTC. It encodes CASSFDTDYEQYF.

The sample holds one count of this clone. The genes are TRBV7-9 and TRBJ2-1, with D possibly being TRBD2 (6 bases). V gave up 3 bases and J gave up 4 bases, with 10 bases separating them. The CDR3 spans 14 residues. CDR1 SEHNR and CDR2 FQNEAQ come from the germline V gene (reference sequence). CDR3 DNA: TGTGCCAGCAGCTTCCGGGAGTTATACAATGAGCAGTTCTTC. Translated, it gives CASSFRELYNEQFF.

The chain employs TRBV2 and TRBJ2-2; 8 bases map to TRBD1. J lost 6 bases, V lost 5 bases, and 5 bases had no gene match. This CDR3 spans 14 amino acids. Germline lookup yields CDR1 SNHLY and CDR2 FYNNEI. The CDR3 is CASSPTGVPGELFF. The CDR3 DNA follows: TGTGCCAGCAGTCCGACAGGGGTCCCCGGGGAGCTGTTTTTT.